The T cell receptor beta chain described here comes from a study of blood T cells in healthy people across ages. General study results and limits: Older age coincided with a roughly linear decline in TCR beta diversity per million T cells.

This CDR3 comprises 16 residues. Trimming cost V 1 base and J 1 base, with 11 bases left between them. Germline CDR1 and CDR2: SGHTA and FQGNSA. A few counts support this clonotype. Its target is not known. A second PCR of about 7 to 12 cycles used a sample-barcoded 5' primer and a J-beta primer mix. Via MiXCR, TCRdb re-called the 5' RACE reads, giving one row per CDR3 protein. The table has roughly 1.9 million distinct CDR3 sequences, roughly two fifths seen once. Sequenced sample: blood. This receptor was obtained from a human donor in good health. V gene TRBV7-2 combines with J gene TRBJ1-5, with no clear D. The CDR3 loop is CASSLVGGGSNQPQHF. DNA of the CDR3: TGTGCCAGCAGCTTAGTGGGAGGAGGAAGCAATCAGCCCCAGCATTTT.